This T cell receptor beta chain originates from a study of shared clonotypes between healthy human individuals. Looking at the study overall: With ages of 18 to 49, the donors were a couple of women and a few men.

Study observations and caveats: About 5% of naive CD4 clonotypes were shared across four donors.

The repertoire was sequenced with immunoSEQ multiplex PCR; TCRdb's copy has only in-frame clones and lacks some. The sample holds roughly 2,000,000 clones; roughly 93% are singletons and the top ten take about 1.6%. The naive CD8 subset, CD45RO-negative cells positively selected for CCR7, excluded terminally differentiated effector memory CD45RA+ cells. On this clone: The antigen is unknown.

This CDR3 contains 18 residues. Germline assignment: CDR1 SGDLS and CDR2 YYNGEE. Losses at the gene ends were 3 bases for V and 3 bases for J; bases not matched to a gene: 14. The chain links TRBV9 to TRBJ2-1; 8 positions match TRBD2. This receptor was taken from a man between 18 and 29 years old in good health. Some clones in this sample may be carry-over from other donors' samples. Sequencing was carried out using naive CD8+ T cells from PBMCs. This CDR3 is CASSGAPTSVHSYNEQFF. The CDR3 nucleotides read TGTGCCAGCAGCGGGGCACCGACTAGCGTTCACAGCTACAATGAGCAGTTCTTC.